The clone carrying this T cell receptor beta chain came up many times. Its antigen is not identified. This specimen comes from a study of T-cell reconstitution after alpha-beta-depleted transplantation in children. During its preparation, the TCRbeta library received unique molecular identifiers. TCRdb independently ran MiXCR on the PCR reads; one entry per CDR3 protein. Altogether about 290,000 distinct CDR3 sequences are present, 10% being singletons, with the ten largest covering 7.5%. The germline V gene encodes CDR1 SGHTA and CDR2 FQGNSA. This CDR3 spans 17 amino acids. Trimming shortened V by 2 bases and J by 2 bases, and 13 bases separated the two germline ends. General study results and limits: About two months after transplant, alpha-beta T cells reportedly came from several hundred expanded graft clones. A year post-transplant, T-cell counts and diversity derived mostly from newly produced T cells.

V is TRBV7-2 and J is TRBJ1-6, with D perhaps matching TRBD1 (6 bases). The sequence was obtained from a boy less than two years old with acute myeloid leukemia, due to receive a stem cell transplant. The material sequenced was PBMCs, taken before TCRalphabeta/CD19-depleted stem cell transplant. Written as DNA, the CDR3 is TGTGCCAGCAGCTTACGGGGGGCGGATCCCTATAATTCACCCCTCCACTTT. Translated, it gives CASSLRGADPYNSPLHF.